This T cell receptor (beta chain) was observed in a study of blood T cell repertoires in COVID-19. Per the authors' pipeline: Scientists estimated how many nucleated cells there were by amplifying reference gene primers. Using immunoSEQ multiplex PCR, the repertoire was profiled, and TCRdb retains in-frame clones only, with some absent. V, J and clone size reflect that table, while D and trimming were determined from the DNA. The sample has roughly 70,000 clones, roughly 90% seen once. Enrolled during active infection, Seattle patients were then followed longitudinally. V shed 1 base, J shed 0 bases, and the junction held 3 bases outside the gene matches. CDR3 length: 15 residues. Germline CDR1 and CDR2: SGHAT and FQNNGV.

This receptor was taken from a man aged 50 to 60 with COVID-19, enrolled during active disease. The chain has TRBV11-2 and TRBJ2-7; 7 bases agree with TRBD1. The sequenced sample was peripheral blood. CDR3 sequence (DNA): TGTGCCAGCAGCTTAGGGACAGGATTCTCCTACGAGCAGTACTTC. It specifies CASSLGTGFSYEQYF.